One and the same sample provided the 23 T cell receptor beta chains below, sequenced in a study of cytomegalovirus exposure and HLA in healthy donors. TCRdb's table, derived via immunoSEQ multiplex PCR, lists solely in-frame clones and lacks some. Of about 140,000 clones detected, 88% appear once; the ten largest clones hold 7.5% to 8.5%. The sample taken for sequencing was PBMCs. These receptors came from a woman aged 18-30 years in good health and CMV-seropositive.

The chain has TRBV12-2 and TRBJ2-3; the table gives TRBD2 as D, unverified against the DNA. TRBV12-2 is designated a pseudogene. CDR3 length: 15 amino acids. CDR3 sequence reads: CASRLVGGRPDTQYF. As DNA, the CDR3 is TGTGCAAGTCGCCTAGTCGGGGGGCGCCCAGATACGCAGTATTTT.

The chain combines TRBV27 with TRBJ2-1; TRBD1 agrees at 7 bases. The germline V gene encodes CDR1 MNHEY and CDR2 SMNVEV (reference sequence). The CDR3 is made up of 15 amino acids. Trimming at V came to 6 bases and at J to 8 bases, leaving 13 bases not matched to a gene. CDR3 DNA sequence: TGTGCCAGCAGCTCCCGGACAGGACCTGGGGATGAGCAGTTCTTC. It is translated as CASSSRTGPGDEQFF.

The chain couples TRBV28 to TRBJ2-4; D may be TRBD1 (5 bases). V gave up 4 bases and J gave up 1 base, with 14 bases separating them. The CDR3 runs 16 residues. Germline CDR1 MDHEN, CDR2 SYDVKM. This CDR3 is CASSYPGSVAKNIQYF. CDR3 DNA: TGTGCCAGCAGTTACCCAGGGTCGGTTGCCAAAAACATTCAGTACTTC.

There are a few counts of this clone. The junction differs from germline at one of its ends, possibly a read error. The CDR3 here is CASSDNRGRHGELFF. The CDR3 DNA reads TGTGCTAGCAGCGATAACAGGGGGCGACACGGGGAGCTGTTTTTT. V usage is TRBV7-7 and J usage is TRBJ2-2; TRBD1 agrees at 9 bases. CDR3 length: 15 amino acids. CDR1 and CDR2 (germline): SSHAT, FNYEAQ (reference sequence).

The CDR3 protein is CASSLGRSGGPTDTQYF. As DNA, the CDR3 is TGTGCCAGCAGCCTGGGTCGGAGCGGGGGGCCCACAGATACGCAGTATTTT. The rearrangement uses TRBV5-8 and TRBJ2-3, with 9 bases fitting TRBD2. J was trimmed by 2 bases and V by 4 bases; bases with no gene match: 11. This CDR3 contains 17 residues. Germline V gene sequence: CDR1 SGHTS, CDR2 YDEGEE.

This clone was seen only once. The rearrangement joins TRBV29-1 to TRBJ2-3; TRBD1 matches at 7 bases. Germline V gene data show CDR1 as SQVTM and CDR2 as ANQGSEA. After removal of 8 bases from V and 1 base from J, the junction contained 6 bases not matched to a gene. This CDR3 has 13 residues. The CDR3 DNA sequence: TGCAGCATTAACAGGGGTGGCACAGATACGCAGTATTTT. Translated: CSINRGGTDTQYF.

The gene calls are TRBV5-1 and TRBJ2-3; D uncertain. Germline V gives CDR1 SGHRS, CDR2 YFSETQ. This CDR3 contains 13 residues. V lost 3 bases to trimming and J lost 5 bases, with 10 bases between them. This CDR3 is CASSSVPVDTQYF. The CDR3 DNA is TGCGCCAGCAGCTCTGTCCCGGTAGATACGCAGTATTTT.

J is TRBJ2-1 and V is TRBV14, with 12 bases lining up with TRBD2. Germline V gene sequence: CDR1 SGHDN, CDR2 FVKESK. V lost 0 bases, J lost 8 bases, and 8 bases stayed unmatched. The CDR3 extends over 17 amino acids. The CDR3 nucleotides read TGTGCCAGCAGCCAAGAAGAGGGAACTAGCGGGAGGTATGAGCAGTTCTTC. Its translation: CASSQEEGTSGRYEQFF.

The chain joins TRBV7-2 to TRBJ1-5; D unclear. In germline, CDR1 is SGHTA, CDR2 FQGNSA. With 5 bases removed from V and 6 bases from J, the gap between germline ends came to 14 bases. The CDR3 covers 14 residues. The DNA for the CDR3 is TGTGCCAGCAGCCCCTGGAGGGCGGGTCAGCCCCAGCATTTT. Its protein product is CASSPWRAGQPQHF. The complete variable domain, with remaining parts taken from reference TRBV7-2 and TRBJ1-5, reads GAGVSQSPSNKVTEKGKDVELRCDPISGHTALYWYRQSLGQGLEFLIYFQGNSAPDKSGLPSDRFSAERTGGSVSTLTIQRTQQEDSAVYLCASSPWRAGQPQHFGDGTRLSIL.

The V and J genes are TRBV4-3 and TRBJ2-2; 7 nucleotides agree with TRBD1. This CDR3 is 18 amino acids long. Germline V gene lookup returns CDR1 LGHNA and CDR2 YSLEER. V shed 4 bases, J shed 3 bases, and the junction held 14 bases outside the gene matches. The CDR3 DNA reads TGCGCCAGCAGCCGCTTTCTTAAGGGGGCATTTTACACCGGGGAGCTGTTTTTT. Its protein is CASSRFLKGAFYTGELFF.

The V call is TRBV28, the J call TRBJ1-6; 7 bases match TRBD1. The CDR3 covers 14 residues. V shed 6 bases and J 7 bases; nucleotides not matched to a gene: 6. Germline CDR1 MDHEN, CDR2 SYDVKM. CDR3 DNA sequence: TGTGCCAGCAGACCGGGACAGACCAATTCACCCCTCCACTTT. Translating it yields CASRPGQTNSPLHF.

This sequence joins TRBV7-2 and TRBJ2-2, with a weak D call TRBD1 (6 bases). Trimming took 3 bases from V and 0 from J, leaving 8 bases between them. The CDR3 covers 15 residues. In germline, CDR1 is SGHTA, CDR2 FQGNSA. CDR3 nucleotide sequence: TGTGCCAGCAGCTTCCGGACAGCGAACACCGGGGAGCTGTTTTTT. Protein product: CASSFRTANTGELFF.

The chain recombines TRBV25-1 with TRBJ2-4; the match to TRBD2 covers 8 bases. Germline V CDR1 and CDR2: MGHDK, SYGVNS. V dropped 4 bases and J dropped 8; count of bases not matched to a gene: 10. The CDR3 extends over 15 amino acids. The CDR3 reads CASSAAGDGLDIQYF. In DNA, the CDR3 is TGTGCCAGCAGTGCAGCGGGAGATGGGTTGGACATTCAGTACTTC.

This clone was seen just once. The chain combines TRBV7-2 with TRBJ2-7, with TRBD2 as a possible D gene (6 bases). Trimming left V 5 bases short and J 5 bases short, with 19 bases between. Germline V gives CDR1 SGHTA, CDR2 FQGNSA. There are 15 residues in the CDR3. CDR3 in amino acids: CASSTRSWREHEQYF. The CDR3 DNA sequence: TGTGCCAGCAGCACACGATCTTGGAGGGAGCACGAGCAGTACTTC.

The rearrangement links TRBV19 to TRBJ2-3; the D gene is possibly TRBD2 (6 bases). The germline V gene has CDR1 LNHDA and CDR2 SQIVND (reference sequence). The V gene lost 3 bases and the J gene lost 3 bases, with 13 bases spanning the gap. CDR3 size: 15 residues. The CDR3 here is CASSMAGTHTDTQYF. The CDR3 coding sequence is TGTGCCAGTAGTATGGCGGGAACCCATACAGATACGCAGTATTTT.

This chain uses TRBV5-1 with TRBJ1-1, with 8 bases fitting TRBD1. The CDR3 is 14 amino acids. Germline CDR1 reads SGHRS; CDR2 reads YFSETQ. Unmatched junction bases numbered 4, after V lost 5 bases and J lost 1 base. The CDR3 protein is CASRKGTGNTEAFF. The CDR3 nucleotides read TGCGCCAGCAGGAAGGGGACAGGGAACACTGAAGCTTTCTTT. Based on the CDR3 plus reference TRBV5-1 and TRBJ1-1, the full variable domain is KAGVTQTPRYLIKTRGQQVTLSCSPISGHRSVSWYQQTPGQGLQFLFEYFSETQRNKGNFPGRFSGRQFSNSRSEMNVSTLELGDSALYLCASRKGTGNTEAFFGQGTRLTVV.

V usage is TRBV14 and J usage is TRBJ2-1; 8 nucleotides align to TRBD2. The CDR3 length is 15 residues. Losses at the gene ends were 1 base for V and 7 bases for J; bases not matched to a gene: 6. Per the germline V gene, CDR1 is SGHDN and CDR2 is FVKESK. The CDR3 region is CASSQAGGLANEQFF. The CDR3 DNA reads as TGTGCCAGCAGCCAAGCGGGGGGGCTTGCAAATGAGCAGTTCTTC.

In DNA form, the CDR3 reads TGTGCCAGCAGTGAGGGAGGGACTGAAGCTTTCTTT. Amino acids: CASSEGGTEAFF. The chain links TRBV2 to TRBJ1-1; D gene ambiguous. The CDR3 runs 12 residues. Looked up from germline, CDR1 is SNHLY and CDR2 is FYNNEI. V was trimmed by 3 bases and J by 5 bases, leaving 7 bases between them.

This clone was picked up one time. In DNA form, the CDR3 reads TGTGCCAGCCCGGGGGTCGTGAACACTGAAGCTTTCTTT. Amino acids: CASPGVVNTEAFF. The genes are TRBV27 and TRBJ1-1; possible D gene TRBD1, 5 bases. This CDR3 is built from 13 residues. From germline, CDR1 is MNHEY and CDR2 SMNVEV (reference sequence). The germline V and J ends were trimmed by 8 bases and 0 bases, with 10 bases remaining between them.

The CDR3, as DNA: TGTGCCAGCAGTCCCCCAGGGTGGGGGCAAGGGATCCAAGAGACCCAGTACTTC. Amino acids: CASSPPGWGQGIQETQYF. The chain employs TRBV28 and TRBJ2-5; D may be TRBD1 (6 bases). This CDR3 spans 18 amino acids. Germline V gene sequence: CDR1 MDHEN, CDR2 SYDVKM. The V gene lost 5 bases and the J gene lost 1 base, with 23 bases spanning the gap.

The CDR3 loop reads CASSFGTDYEQYF. The CDR3 DNA sequence: TGTGCCAGCAGCTTTGGCACCGACTACGAGCAGTACTTC. The chain joins TRBV11-2 to TRBJ2-7, with D unclear. V was clipped by 3 bases and J by 3 bases, with 9 bases between them. Germline V lookup: CDR1 SGHAT, CDR2 FQNNGV. The CDR3 runs to 13 residues.

The chain employs TRBV6-6 and TRBJ1-2; possible D gene TRBD1, 5 bases. The V gene's germline CDR1 is MNHNY and CDR2 SVGAGI (reference sequence). Trimming took off 0 bases at V and 7 bases at J, with 12 bases between the two ends. There are 14 residues in the CDR3. CDR3 nucleotides: TGTGCCAGCAGTTACTCGGCCAGGGAGGGTGGCTACACCTTC. It encodes CASSYSAREGGYTF.

The chain uses TRBV5-5 and TRBJ1-1, with 10 bases identical to TRBD1. Germline CDR1 reads SGHKS; CDR2 reads YYEKEE (reference sequence). V shed 7 bases and J 0 bases; nucleotides not matched to a gene: 9. The CDR3 runs to 16 residues. The CDR3 here is CASAFSGTGVNTEAFF. CDR3 sequence (DNA): TGTGCCAGCGCATTTTCCGGGACAGGGGTGAACACTGAAGCTTTCTTT.